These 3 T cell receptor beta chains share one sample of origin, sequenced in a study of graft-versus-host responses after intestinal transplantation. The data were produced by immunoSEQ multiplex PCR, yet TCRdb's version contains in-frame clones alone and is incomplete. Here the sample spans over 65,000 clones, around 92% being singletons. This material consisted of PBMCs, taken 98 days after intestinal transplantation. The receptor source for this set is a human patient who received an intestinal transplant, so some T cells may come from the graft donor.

CDR3 residues: CASSYSSGPQETQYF. The CDR3 DNA reads as TGTGCCAGCAGTTACTCATCGGGACCCCAAGAGACCCAGTACTTC. The chain has TRBV6-5 and TRBJ2-5; the D gene could be TRBD1 or TRBD2 (5 bases each). The CDR3 runs 15 residues. Trimming shortened V by 0 bases and J by 1 base, and 9 bases separated the two germline ends. Germline V gene lookup returns CDR1 MNHEY and CDR2 SVGAGI.

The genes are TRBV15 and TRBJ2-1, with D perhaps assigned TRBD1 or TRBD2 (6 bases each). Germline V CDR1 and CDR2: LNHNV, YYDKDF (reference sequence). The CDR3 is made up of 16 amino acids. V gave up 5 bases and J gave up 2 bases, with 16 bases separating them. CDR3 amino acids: CATSQEPGAAYNEQFF. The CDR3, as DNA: TGTGCCACCAGCCAAGAGCCGGGGGCGGCCTACAATGAGCAGTTCTTC.

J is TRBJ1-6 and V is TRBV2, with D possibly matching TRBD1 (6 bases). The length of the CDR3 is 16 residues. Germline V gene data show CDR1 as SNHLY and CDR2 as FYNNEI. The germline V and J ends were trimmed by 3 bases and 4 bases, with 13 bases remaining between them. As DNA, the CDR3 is TGTGCCAGCAGTGAGGTCGGAGGGGGGTATAATTCACCCCTCCACTTT. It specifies CASSEVGGGYNSPLHF.